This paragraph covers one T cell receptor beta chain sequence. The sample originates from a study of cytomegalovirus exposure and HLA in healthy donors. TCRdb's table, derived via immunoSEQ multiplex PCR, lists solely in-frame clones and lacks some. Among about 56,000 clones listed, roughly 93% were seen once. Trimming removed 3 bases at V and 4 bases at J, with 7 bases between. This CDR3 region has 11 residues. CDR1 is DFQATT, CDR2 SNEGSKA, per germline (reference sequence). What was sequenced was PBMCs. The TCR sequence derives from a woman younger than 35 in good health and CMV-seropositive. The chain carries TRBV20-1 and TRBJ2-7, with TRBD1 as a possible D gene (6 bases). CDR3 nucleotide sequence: TGCAGTGCTAGGGGGGCATACGAGCAGTACTTC. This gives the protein CSARGAYEQYF.